The source of this TCR beta chain is a study of control samples from healthy donors and cancer patients. J gave up 3 bases and V 6 bases, and 6 bases lay outside the gene matches. The CDR3 sequence is 15 residues long. Germline V gene sequence: CDR1 MNHEY, CDR2 SVGAGI. The data were produced by immunoSEQ multiplex PCR, yet TCRdb's version contains in-frame clones alone and is incomplete. The sample records approximately 60,000 clones, about 82% being singletons. The V gene is TRBV6-5, the J gene TRBJ2-5; 11 bases are shared with TRBD2. The specimen sequenced was blood. The source of this sequence is a man in his forties in good health. CDR3 coding DNA: TGTGCCAGCAGAACCGGGACTAGCGGAAAAGAGACCCAGTACTTC. Translating it yields CASRTGTSGKETQYF.